One and the same sample provided the 28 T cell receptor beta chains below, sequenced in a study of Tregs in tolerant kidney transplant recipients. These receptors are not linked to any known antigen. The data were produced by immunoSEQ multiplex PCR, yet TCRdb's version contains in-frame clones alone and is incomplete. Of some 15,000 clones listed, approximately 57% are singletons. What was sequenced was Tregs from blood cultured with allogeneic cells. These receptors originate from a human donor in good health.

The chain joins TRBV6-1 to TRBJ1-3, with a possible D match to TRBD1 (5 bases). V was shortened by 7 bases and J by 4 bases, with 17 bases between the two germline ends. Looked up from germline, CDR1 is MNHNS and CDR2 is SASEGT. The length of the CDR3 is 15 residues. This CDR3 is CASNTPGNRGNTIYF. The CDR3 bases are TGTGCCAGCAATACTCCAGGGAACAGAGGAAACACCATATATTTT.

This clone has a handful of counts. The rearrangement uses TRBV27 and TRBJ2-3; D uncertain. Trimming cost V 5 bases and J 7 bases, with 16 bases left between them. This CDR3 region has 14 residues. Germline CDR1 is MNHEY and CDR2 is SMNVEV (reference sequence). CDR3 loop: CASSRLGPPYTQYF. CDR3 coding DNA: TGTGCCAGCAGTCGATTAGGTCCACCCTATACGCAGTATTTT.

This clone is a singleton in its sample. The rearrangement uses TRBV27 and TRBJ1-2; no firm D call. The V gene's germline CDR1 is MNHEY and CDR2 SMNVEV (reference sequence). V was clipped by 3 bases and J by 0 bases, with 11 bases between them. The CDR3 totals 15 residues. In nucleotides, the CDR3 is TGTGCCAGCAGTTTCCGCGACGGAACTAACTATGGCTACACCTTC. This translates into CASSFRDGTNYGYTF.

The chain employs TRBV7-8 and TRBJ1-2; D gene unclear. Germline values: CDR1 SGHVS, CDR2 FQNEAQ. The CDR3 covers 16 residues. Trimming left V 5 bases short and J 0 bases short, with 16 bases between. The CDR3 here is CASSPVVLRSNYGYTF. The DNA of the CDR3 is TGTGCCAGCAGCCCCGTCGTGCTCAGATCTAACTATGGCTACACCTTC. Full variable domain (outside the CDR3, taken from reference TRBV7-8 and TRBJ1-2): GAGVSQSPRYKVAKRGQDVALRCDPISGHVSLFWYQQALGQGPEFLTYFQNEAQLDKSGLPSDRFFAERPEGSVSTLKIQRTQQEDSAVYLCASSPVVLRSNYGYTFGSGTRLTVV.

V and J are TRBV15 and TRBJ1-3; D gene ambiguous. Trimming took off 0 bases at V and 0 bases at J, with 6 bases between the two ends. The germline V gene has CDR1 LNHNV and CDR2 YYDKDF (reference sequence). The CDR3 totals 15 residues. The CDR3 DNA is TGTGCCACCAGCAGAGACGCCCGCTCTGGAAACACCATATATTTT. Translation gives CATSRDARSGNTIYF.

In its sample, this clone was seen a few times. V gene TRBV6-5 combines with J gene TRBJ2-5; TRBD1 might be the D (6 bases). Trimming left V 6 bases short and J 0 bases short, with 14 bases between. CDR1 is MNHEY and CDR2 is SVGAGI in the germline V gene. There are 15 residues in the CDR3. This chain's CDR3 is CASSLTGRHQETQYF. Written as DNA, the CDR3 is TGTGCCAGCAGCCTGACAGGAAGACACCAAGAGACCCAGTACTTC.

The V gene is TRBV6-6, the J gene TRBJ2-5; perhaps TRBD2 as D (5 bases). Germline CDR1 and CDR2: MNHNY and SVGAGI (reference sequence). Trimming shortened V by 0 bases and J by 2 bases, and 10 bases separated the two germline ends. The CDR3 spans 15 residues. As DNA, the CDR3 is TGTGCCAGCAGTTACTCGAGAGGGTCTCAAGAGACCCAGTACTTC. Its protein is CASSYSRGSQETQYF.

The rearrangement links TRBV15 to TRBJ1-2; the D gene is possibly TRBD1 (6 bases). CDR3 length: 15 amino acids. Per germline, CDR1 LNHNV and CDR2 YYDKDF (reference sequence). With 0 bases removed from V and 2 bases from J, the gap between germline ends came to 10 bases. For the CDR3, the DNA is TGTGCCACCAGCAGAGAGGGGGCGGTGAACTATGGCTACACCTTC. Translating gives CATSREGAVNYGYTF.

J is TRBJ2-7 and V is TRBV27, with D unresolved. Germline CDR1 MNHEY, CDR2 SMNVEV (reference sequence). The CDR3 covers 10 residues. The CDR3 is CAAGWGEQYF. The CDR3 DNA follows: TGTGCTGCTGGATGGGGCGAGCAGTACTTC.

In nucleotides, the CDR3 is TGTGCCAGCAGCTTAACGGGACGTGGGGGAGGAAACACCATATATTTT. Translation gives CASSLTGRGGGNTIYF. The chain is built from TRBV5-6 and TRBJ1-3, with a possible D match to TRBD1 (5 bases). The CDR3 totals 16 residues. Germline V gene sequence: CDR1 SGHDT, CDR2 YYEEEE. V was pared by 2 bases and J by 4 bases, with 16 bases between. Full variable domain (rest looked up from reference TRBV5-6 and TRBJ1-3): DAGVTQSPTHLIKTRGQQVTLRCSPKSGHDTVSWYQQALGQGPQFIFQYYEEEERQRGNFPDRFSGHQFPNYSSELNVNALLLGDSALYLCASSLTGRGGGNTIYFGEGSWLTVV.

The chain recombines TRBV5-1 with TRBJ2-7; D is possibly TRBD1 or TRBD2 (5 bases each). The CDR3 length is 15 residues. Germline values: CDR1 SGHRS, CDR2 YFSETQ. Trimming stripped 4 bases from V and 4 bases from J, with 18 bases between. This CDR3 is CASSLGAGIIYEQYF. The CDR3 nucleotides read TGCGCCAGCAGCCTCGGGGCAGGGATCATTTACGAGCAGTACTTC.

This CDR3 is CASSSGQVNEQYF. The CDR3, as DNA: TGTGCCAGCAGCTCGGGACAGGTCAACGAGCAGTACTTC. V gene TRBV7-6 combines with J gene TRBJ2-7; 8 bases match TRBD1. The CDR3 is 13 residues long. V was clipped by 4 bases and J by 5 bases; unmatched bases: 4. Germline CDR1 is SGHVS and CDR2 is FNYEAQ.

The gene calls are TRBV11-3 and TRBJ2-7; 9 bases are shared with TRBD1. The germline gives CDR1 SGHNT, CDR2 YENEEA. CDR3 length: 15 amino acids. V gave up 6 bases and J gave up 3 bases; unmatched junction bases: 9. This CDR3 is CASSPGQGVNYEQYF. CDR3 DNA sequence: TGTGCCAGCAGTCCGGGACAGGGAGTAAACTACGAGCAGTACTTC.

V usage is TRBV11-2 and J usage is TRBJ2-7, with TRBD1 as a possible D gene (7 bases). Germline values: CDR1 SGHAT, CDR2 FQNNGV. V lost 2 bases, J lost 3 bases, and 11 bases lay in between. This CDR3 has 14 residues. DNA of the CDR3: TGTGCCAGCAGCTTACAGGGGGGAATCTACGAGCAGTACTTC. Translation gives CASSLQGGIYEQYF.

The chain uses TRBV28 and TRBJ2-7; no clear D. CDR1 is MDHEN, CDR2 SYDVKM, per germline. The CDR3 has 13 residues. Trimming removed 5 bases from V and 1 base from J, with 9 bases in between. CDR3 sequence: CASSITVSYEQYF. The CDR3 region has the DNA TGTGCCAGCAGTATTACTGTTTCCTACGAGCAGTACTTC. The entire variable domain, with the rest obtained from reference TRBV28 and TRBJ2-7, is as follows: DVKVTQSSRYLVKRTGEKVFLECVQDMDHENMFWYRQDPGLGLRLIYFSYDVKMKEKGDIPEGYSVSREKKERFSLILESASTNQTSMYLCASSITVSYEQYFGPGTRLTVT.

This rearrangement joins TRBV2 to TRBJ2-5; 8 bases map to TRBD2. The end of the DNA aligns better with TRBJ2-7, so the J call may be wrong. The CDR3 contains 13 residues. Looked up from germline, CDR1 is SNHLY and CDR2 is FYNNEI. The CDR3 region has the DNA TGTGCCAGCAGTCGCGGGAGGCTCTACGAGCAGTACTTC. It translates to CASSRGRLYEQYF.

This clone was seen a few times. This rearrangement joins TRBV9 to TRBJ1-2, with no clear D. Trimming cost V 0 bases and J 4 bases, with 10 bases left between them. Germline-derived CDR1 and CDR2 are SGDLS and YYNGEE. CDR3 length: 14 residues. As DNA, the CDR3 is TGTGCCAGCAGCGTAGTCGACGGCTTCTATGGCTACACCTTC. The encoded protein is CASSVVDGFYGYTF.

The chain is built from TRBV5-1 and TRBJ2-3; no reliable D call. The length of the CDR3 is 13 residues. V gave up 5 bases and J gave up 4 bases, with 11 bases separating them. Per the germline V gene, CDR1 is SGHRS and CDR2 is YFSETQ. CDR3 bases: TGCGCCAGCAGGGGGTTGGTCGCAGATACGCAGTATTTT. This sequence encodes CASRGLVADTQYF.

This CDR3 reads CASEDRAGYEQYF. For the CDR3, the DNA is TGTGCCAGCGAGGACAGGGCTGGATACGAGCAGTACTTC. The V and J genes are TRBV2 and TRBJ2-5, with 8 bases aligning to TRBD1. The DNA end favors TRBJ2-7, so the J call may be wrong. Germline loops: CDR1 SNHLY, CDR2 FYNNEI. The CDR3 runs 13 residues.

The chain carries TRBV6-1 and TRBJ2-1; 7 nucleotides line up with TRBD2. Germline V CDR1 and CDR2: MNHNS, SASEGT. This CDR3 has 15 residues. The V segment lost 1 base and the J segment 6 bases; nucleotides outside the gene matches: 6. The CDR3 region has the DNA TGTGCCAGCAGTGAAGAAGGACTAGACCTCAATGAGCAGTTCTTC. It specifies CASSEEGLDLNEQFF.

The chain couples TRBV6-5 to TRBJ1-2; 9 bases are a match to TRBD1. The CDR3 spans 14 residues. Germline V gene data show CDR1 as MNHEY and CDR2 as SVGAGI. V shed 4 bases and J 0 bases; nucleotides not matched to a gene: 0. The chain's CDR3 is CASSWDRANYGYTF. As DNA, the CDR3 is TGTGCCAGCAGTTGGGACAGGGCTAACTATGGCTACACCTTC.

This clone was seen a handful of times. The chain joins TRBV6-1 to TRBJ2-7, with a possible D match to TRBD2 (6 bases). Germline V gene sequence: CDR1 MNHNS, CDR2 SASEGT. The V gene lost 8 bases and the J gene lost 2 bases, with 13 bases spanning the gap. The CDR3 is 13 amino acids. CDR3 loop: CASSKTGAYEQYF. The CDR3 nucleotides read TGTGCCAGCTCGAAAACGGGAGCCTACGAGCAGTACTTC.

This rearrangement joins TRBV5-1 to TRBJ1-2; 8 bases agree with TRBD1. J gave up 5 bases and V 0 bases, and 6 bases lay outside the gene matches. Germline V gene sequence: CDR1 SGHRS, CDR2 YFSETQ. The CDR3 extends over 15 amino acids. CDR3 bases: TGCGCCAGCAGCTTGGCCCCTACAGGGGGTTATGGCTACACCTTC. Its protein is CASSLAPTGGYGYTF.

The chain combines TRBV4-2 with TRBJ2-2; 7 bases match TRBD1. This CDR3 has 15 residues. The ends lost 1 base at V and 7 bases at J; junction bases unmatched: 6. Germline V gene data show CDR1 as LGHNA and CDR2 as YNFKEQ. DNA of the CDR3: TGTGCCAGCAGCCAAGGAAGGGGGCTCGGCGGGGAGCTGTTTTTT. It translates to CASSQGRGLGGELFF.

The V and J genes are TRBV10-3 and TRBJ1-3, with D perhaps matching TRBD1 (5 bases). Germline-derived CDR1 and CDR2 are ENHRY and SYGVKD. CDR3 length equals 12 residues. The V and J ends lost 4 bases and 4 bases respectively, with 5 bases between them. In nucleotides, the CDR3 is TGTGCCATCAGTGGGACAGGAAACACCATATATTTT. Protein product: CAISGTGNTIYF.

The rearrangement links TRBV7-2 to TRBJ1-5; 9 bases agree with TRBD1. Germline CDR1 is SGHTA and CDR2 is FQGNSA. CDR3 length equals 16 residues. V lost 1 base, J lost 5 bases, and 6 bases stayed unmatched. CDR3 loop: CASSLGGQGWHQPQHF. The CDR3 DNA is TGTGCCAGCAGCTTAGGGGGACAGGGTTGGCATCAGCCCCAGCATTTT.

This clone was recorded once. The V gene is TRBV6-6, the J gene TRBJ1-2, with D unresolved. Trimming stripped 5 bases from V and 2 bases from J, with 12 bases between. The CDR3 totals 14 residues. Germline V gene data show CDR1 as MNHNY and CDR2 as SVGAGI (reference sequence). The DNA for the CDR3 is TGTGCCAGCAGTCAGCGAGACGGAAACTATGGCTACACCTTC. Its translation: CASSQRDGNYGYTF.

The V call is TRBV7-2, the J call TRBJ1-2; 7 bases align to TRBD1. CDR1 and CDR2 from the germline V gene are SGHTA and FQGNSA. The CDR3 is 14 amino acids. The V gene end was trimmed by 2 bases and the J gene end by 8 bases; junction bases not matched to a gene: 8. CDR3 DNA sequence: TGTGCCAGCAGCTTACGACGACAGGGAGGGGGCTACACCTTC. This gives the protein CASSLRRQGGGYTF.